This T cell receptor (beta chain) originates from a study of T cells in tumors after PD-1 blockade. Study summary: During anti-PD-1 treatment, some patients continued daily vismodegib 150 mg. Blood samples averaged roughly 110,000 templates (range 24,679-257,772) and more than 35,000 unique clonotypes. Whole-study findings and limits: Blood contained about 44% of the tumor's TCR clonotypes.

Input was about 616 ng to 6,500 ng of genomic DNA from tumor or blood. Germline-derived CDR1 and CDR2 are LNHDA and SQIVND (reference sequence). Trimming cost V 6 bases and J 4 bases; bases outside gene matches: 6. The CDR3 totals 14 residues. Points on this clone: Its cognate antigen is unknown.

Repertoires were generated with immunoSEQ multiplex PCR, while TCRdb's copy carries only in-frame clones and drops some. The sample lists over 60,000 clones; about 74% were seen once. The source is a human donor with basal cell carcinoma. V is TRBV19 and J is TRBJ1-2, with 9 bases identical to TRBD1. The sample consisted of PBMCs, taken after anti-PD-1 treatment. CDR3 sequence (DNA): TGTGCCAGTAGGGACCAGACAGGGGGCTATGGCTACACCTTC. Translation gives CASRDQTGGYGYTF. Filled out from reference TRBV19 and TRBJ1-2, the complete variable domain reads DGGITQSPKYLFRKEGQNVTLSCEQNLNHDAMYWYRQDPGQGLRLIYYSQIVNDFQKGDIAEGYSVSREKKESFPLTVTSAQKNPTAFYLCASRDQTGGYGYTFGSGTRLTVV.